The clone carrying this T cell receptor (beta chain) was seen only a few times. What it recognizes is unknown. Indicated time point: patch test 1, 2 weeks after DPC sensitization. The treatment denotes: therapeutic diphenylcyclopropenone sensitization with weekly scalp DPC. Via MiXCR, TCRdb re-called the RACE reads, giving one row per CDR3 protein. The table lists more than 150,000 distinct CDR3 sequences, about 14% of them singletons. The length of the CDR3 is 15 residues. Germline CDR1 and CDR2: PRHDT and FYEKMQ (reference sequence). V was cut by 3 bases and J by 2 bases, with 12 bases left in between. These data belong to a study of human T cells and chemical hapten exposure. Points from the study as a whole: With DPC sensitization, TCRs exceeding 1 in 1000 frequency showed no change.

This clonotype was sampled from a woman aged 25 to 39 with alopecia areata. Some clones in this sample may be carry-over from other donors' samples. This sequence joins TRBV13 and TRBJ2-3; D remains ambiguous. The specimen was whole blood, collected in connection with sensitization to the hapten diphenylcyclopropenone (DPC). The CDR3 spells CASSLQPAVTDTQYF. The DNA of the CDR3 is TGTGCCAGCAGCTTGCAACCCGCGGTCACAGATACGCAGTATTTT. The complete variable domain, with remaining parts taken from reference TRBV13 and TRBJ2-3, reads AAGVIQSPRHLIKEKRETATLKCYPIPRHDTVYWYQQGPGQDPQFLISFYEKMQSDKGSIPDRFSAQQFSDYHSELNMSSLELGDSALYFCASSLQPAVTDTQYFGPGTRLTVL.